These T cell receptor beta chains were read from a single sample in a study of cytomegalovirus exposure and HLA in healthy donors. Clones were read by immunoSEQ multiplex PCR, and TCRdb kept only the in-frame ones, dropping some. This sample's clone table lists tens of thousands of clones. The sequenced material came from PBMCs. Every receptor here comes from a female donor in good health and CMV-seropositive. The CDR3 runs from the conserved cysteine through the conserved F or W. Fields, in order: D gene, V gene, J gene, CDR3 protein, CDR3 DNA. D genes are given only for firm matches.

.	TRBV29-1	TRBJ1-2	CSVEPGLRGGYTF	TGCAGCGTTGAACCGGGACTTCGAGGGGGCTACACCTTC
.	TRBV5-1	TRBJ1-2	CASSLVFGQSYGYTF	TGCGCCAGCAGCTTGGTTTTCGGACAGAGCTATGGCTACACCTTC
.	TRBV6-1	TRBJ2-6	CASSGKGPGSGANVLTF	TGTGCCAGCAGTGGCAAGGGGCCCGGCTCTGGGGCCAACGTCCTGACTTTC
.	TRBV7-6	TRBJ2-5	CASSLGQGIETQYF	TGTGCCAGCAGCTTAGGTCAGGGGATAGAGACCCAGTACTTC
TRBD1	TRBV5-1	TRBJ2-5	CASSSGQGRETQYF	TGCGCCAGCAGCTCCGGACAGGGCCGAGAGACCCAGTACTTC
.	TRBV5-1	TRBJ2-1	CASSFPTGYNEQFF	TGCGCCAGCAGCTTCCCGACAGGCTACAATGAGCAGTTCTTC
TRBD2	TRBV9	TRBJ2-7	CASSDGTSGGGGMEQYF	TGTGCCAGCAGCGACGGGACTAGCGGTGGCGGGGGTATGGAGCAGTACTTC
.	TRBV2	TRBJ2-7	CASRGRTLNYEQYF	TGTGCCAGCAGGGGCCGGACATTAAACTACGAGCAGTACTTC
.	TRBV9	TRBJ2-1	CASHKRESGGDNEQFF	TGTGCCAGTCATAAGCGGGAGTCAGGGGGTGACAATGAGCAGTTCTTC
.	TRBV29-1	TRBJ2-5	CSVVGPRTKETQYF	TGCAGCGTTGTAGGCCCTAGGACAAAAGAGACCCAGTACTTC
TRBD2	TRBV27	TRBJ2-2	CASRGLAETGELFF	TGTGCCAGCAGAGGACTAGCGGAAACCGGGGAGCTGTTTTTT
.	TRBV10-1	TRBJ1-1	CASSDGGLNTEAFF	TGCGCCAGCAGTGACGGCGGCCTGAACACTGAAGCTTTCTTT
.	TRBV19	TRBJ2-3	CASSILGRGDTQYF	TGTGCCAGTAGTATTCTGGGGAGAGGAGATACGCAGTATTTT
.	TRBV14	TRBJ2-1	CASSPSDLEQFF	TGTGCCAGCAGCCCCAGCGATCTTGAGCAGTTCTTC
.	TRBV7-3	TRBJ1-1	CASSPAGANTEAFF	TGTGCCAGCAGTCCCGCGGGGGCAAACACTGAAGCTTTCTTT
.	TRBV6-5	TRBJ2-1	CASSYSAGRFYNEQFF	TGTGCCAGCAGTTACTCGGCGGGCAGATTCTACAATGAGCAGTTCTTC
.	TRBV4-1	TRBJ1-5	CASSQTPQTLSNQPQHF	TGCGCCAGCAGCCAAACCCCTCAGACACTTAGCAATCAGCCCCAGCATTTT
TRBD2	TRBV18	TRBJ2-7	CASSRTTIGTSSHEQYF	TGTGCCAGCTCACGCACCACGATAGGGACTAGTTCCCACGAGCAGTACTTC
TRBD1	TRBV6-5	TRBJ1-2	CASSYSGQGASGYTF	TGTGCCAGCAGTTACTCGGGACAGGGGGCGAGTGGCTACACCTTC
TRBD1	TRBV7-6	TRBJ1-2	CASSSQGGIANYGYTF	TGTGCCAGCAGTTCTCAGGGGGGAATAGCTAACTATGGCTACACCTTC
TRBD2	TRBV4-1	TRBJ2-3	CASSGGLAGGLPSTDTQYF	TGCGCCAGCAGCGGGGGACTAGCGGGGGGGCTCCCCAGCACAGATACGCAGTATTTT
TRBD1	TRBV27	TRBJ1-2	CASRLQGALDGYTF	TGTGCCAGCAGACTACAGGGGGCTCTTGATGGCTACACCTTC
.	TRBV19	TRBJ1-5	CASSPGNRNQPQHF	TGTGCCAGTAGTCCGGGGAATCGGAATCAGCCCCAGCATTTT
TRBD1	TRBV7-8	TRBJ2-7	CASSLHRGPSYEQYF	TGTGCCAGCAGCTTACACAGGGGTCCCTCCTACGAGCAGTACTTC
TRBD2	TRBV4-2	TRBJ2-7	CASSQAWASGRGTYEQYF	TGTGCCAGCAGCCAAGCGTGGGCTAGCGGGAGGGGAACCTACGAGCAGTACTTC
.	TRBV29-1	TRBJ2-7	CSVGGLNYYEQYF	TGCAGCGTTGGAGGGCTAAACTACTACGAGCAGTACTTC
.	TRBV29-1	TRBJ2-1	CSVSYNEQFF	TGCAGCGTCTCTTACAATGAGCAGTTCTTC
.	TRBV15	TRBJ2-7	CATAPRTTGNEQYF	TGTGCCACCGCCCCCCGGACGACAGGCAACGAGCAGTACTTC
.	TRBV7-6	TRBJ1-1	CASSLSGVMNTEAFF	TGTGCCAGCAGCCTATCAGGGGTGATGAACACTGAAGCTTTCTTT
.	TRBV4-1	TRBJ2-5	CASSQDLVAETQYF	TGCGCCAGCAGCCAAGATCTAGTTGCGGAGACCCAGTACTTC
TRBD1	TRBV4-3	TRBJ2-5	CASSRTGGQETQYF	TGCGCCAGCAGCCGGACAGGGGGGCAAGAGACCCAGTACTTC
.	TRBV28	TRBJ1-2	CASSFRVSAYGYTF	TGTGCCAGCAGTTTTCGAGTCTCCGCGTATGGCTACACCTTC